This record covers a single T cell receptor (beta chain). This sample stems from a study of blood T cell repertoires in COVID-19. Study context: Specimens from acute and convalescent COVID-19 originated in the United States, Italy and Spain. Nucleic acid was either cDNA or gDNA, and it came from T cells, B-cell-depleted T cells, or PBMCs.

After removal of 5 bases from V and 5 bases from J, the junction contained 6 bases not matched to a gene. This CDR3 has 15 amino acids. Germline lookup yields CDR1 KGHDR and CDR2 SFDVKD. Original analysis: Nucleated cell counts were estimated from reference gene primer amplification. Data came from immunoSEQ multiplex PCR; TCRdb stores just in-frame clones and leaves some out. That table is the source of V, J and clone size, and D and trimming were worked out from the DNA. The sample lists about 160,000 clones, roughly 80% occurring once. The specimen was peripheral blood. This TCR came from a man aged 65 to 85 with acute or convalescent COVID-19. The chain combines TRBV24-1 with TRBJ2-7, with TRBD1 identical over 12 bases. CDR3 DNA: TGTGCCACCAGTGTCGGGGGACAGGGGGCCGACGAGCAGTACTTC. Its protein product is CATSVGGQGADEQYF.